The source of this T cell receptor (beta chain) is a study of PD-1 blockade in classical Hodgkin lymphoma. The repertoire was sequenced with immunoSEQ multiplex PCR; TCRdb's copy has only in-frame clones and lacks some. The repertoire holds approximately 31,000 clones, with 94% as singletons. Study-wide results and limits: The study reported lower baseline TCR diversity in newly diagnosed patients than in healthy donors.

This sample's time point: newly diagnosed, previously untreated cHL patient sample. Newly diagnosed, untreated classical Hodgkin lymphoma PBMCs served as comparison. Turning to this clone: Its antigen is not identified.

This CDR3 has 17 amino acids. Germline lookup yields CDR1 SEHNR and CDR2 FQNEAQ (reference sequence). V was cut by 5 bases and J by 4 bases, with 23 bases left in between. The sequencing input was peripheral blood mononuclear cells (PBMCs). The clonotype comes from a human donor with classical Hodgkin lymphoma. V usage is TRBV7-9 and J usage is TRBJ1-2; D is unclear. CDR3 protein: CASSHDGDKSYLYGYTF. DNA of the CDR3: TGTGCCAGCAGCCACGACGGGGATAAATCCTACCTCTATGGCTACACCTTC.